This T cell receptor beta chain was captured in a study of cytomegalovirus exposure and HLA in healthy donors. Whole-study results and caveats: Later analysis placed DRB1 highest and HLA-C lowest in TCR association rates, which differed by HLA locus. Common viral pathogens were later found to be apparently linked to several of the most significant clusters.

This clone was counted a single time. Its antigen is unidentified. 13 Jbeta primers and 60 Vbeta primers were used for the PCR. Using immunoSEQ multiplex PCR, the repertoire was profiled, and TCRdb retains in-frame clones only, with some absent. The sample has some 150,000 clones; less than 80% are singletons. The V gene's germline CDR1 is MNHNY and CDR2 SVGAGI (reference sequence). The CDR3 has 15 amino acids. The sample consisted of PBMCs. This chain links TRBV6-6 with TRBJ2-5, with D maybe TRBD1 (5 bases). The J call may not be correct, given that the DNA end is closer to TRBJ2-7. The origin of this receptor is a man aged 35 to 55 in good health and CMV-seronegative. The CDR3 DNA follows: TGTGCCAGCAGGGCCCAAGGGGTCGTCCACTACGAGCAGTACTTC. Translated: CASRAQGVVHYEQYF.